Only a few counts were recorded for the clone carrying this T cell receptor (beta chain). Trimming removed 0 bases at V and 2 bases at J, with 11 bases between. Germline V gives CDR1 MNHEY, CDR2 SVGEGT. The CDR3 consists of 17 residues. These data belong to a study of blood T cell repertoires in COVID-19. Some clones are missing from TCRdb's copy, which holds only in-frame ones; the method was immunoSEQ multiplex PCR. This repertoire shows approximately 280,000 clones, 70% to 85% found once; its top ten account for roughly 1.5%. The sequence was obtained from a human donor with COVID-19, enrolled during active disease. The donor label of this sample is uncertain. The sequenced sample consisted of peripheral blood. This sequence joins TRBV6-2 or TRBV6-3 and TRBJ2-6, with D maybe TRBD1 (6 bases). The CDR3 coding sequence is TGTGCCAGCAGTTACTCGTTAACAGGGACTGGGGCCAACGTCCTGACTTTC. It codes for CASSYSLTGTGANVLTF.